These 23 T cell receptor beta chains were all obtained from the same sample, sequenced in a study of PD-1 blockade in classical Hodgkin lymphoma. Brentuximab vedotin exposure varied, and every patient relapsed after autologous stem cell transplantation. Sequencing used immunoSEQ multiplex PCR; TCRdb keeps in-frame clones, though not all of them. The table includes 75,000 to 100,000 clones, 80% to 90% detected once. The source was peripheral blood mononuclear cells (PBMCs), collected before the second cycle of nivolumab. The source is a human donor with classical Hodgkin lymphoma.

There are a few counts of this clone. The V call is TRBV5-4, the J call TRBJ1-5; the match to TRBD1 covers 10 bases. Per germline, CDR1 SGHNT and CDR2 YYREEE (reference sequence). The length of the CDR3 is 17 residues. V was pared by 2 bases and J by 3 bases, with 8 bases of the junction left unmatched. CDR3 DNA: TGTGCCAGCAGCTTAGACCCGGGACAGGGGCACAATCAGCCCCAGCATTTT. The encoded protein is CASSLDPGQGHNQPQHF. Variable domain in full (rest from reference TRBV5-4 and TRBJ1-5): ETGVTQSPTHLIKTRGQQVTLRCSSQSGHNTVSWYQQALGQGPQFIFQYYREEENGRGNFPPRFSGLQFPNYSSELNVNALELDDSALYLCASSLDPGQGHNQPQHFGDGTRLSIL.

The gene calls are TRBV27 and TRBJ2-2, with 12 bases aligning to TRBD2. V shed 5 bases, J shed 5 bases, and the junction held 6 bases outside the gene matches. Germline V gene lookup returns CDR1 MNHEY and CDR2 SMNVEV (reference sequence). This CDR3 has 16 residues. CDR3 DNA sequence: TGTGCCAGCAGTCCCAGACTAGCGGGAGTTACCGGGGAGCTGTTTTTT. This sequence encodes CASSPRLAGVTGELFF.

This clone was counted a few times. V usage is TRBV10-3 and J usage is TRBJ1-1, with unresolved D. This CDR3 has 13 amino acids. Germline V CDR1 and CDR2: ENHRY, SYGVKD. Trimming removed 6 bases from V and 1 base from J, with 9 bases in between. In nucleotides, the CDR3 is TGTGCCATCAGGGGAAGGCCGAACACTGAAGCTTTCTTT. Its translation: CAIRGRPNTEAFF.

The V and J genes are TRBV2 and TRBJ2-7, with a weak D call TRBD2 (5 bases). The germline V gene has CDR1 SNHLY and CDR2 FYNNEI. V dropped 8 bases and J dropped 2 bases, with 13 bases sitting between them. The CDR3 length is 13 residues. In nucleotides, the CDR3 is TGTGCCAGCCGCCGGGGTCCTACCTACGAGCAGTACTTC. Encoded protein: CASRRGPTYEQYF.

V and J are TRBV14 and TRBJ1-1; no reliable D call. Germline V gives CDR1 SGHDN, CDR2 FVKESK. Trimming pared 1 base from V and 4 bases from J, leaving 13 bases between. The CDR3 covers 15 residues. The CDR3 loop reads CASSQVIGLGTEAFF. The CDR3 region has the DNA TGTGCCAGCAGCCAAGTCATAGGGTTGGGCACTGAAGCTTTCTTT.

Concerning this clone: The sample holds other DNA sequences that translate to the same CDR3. CDR3 sequence (DNA): TGCGCCAGCAGCTTGGGTGGAGATCAGCCCCAGCATTTT. It yields the protein CASSLGGDQPQHF. The chain combines TRBV5-1 with TRBJ1-5, with D unresolved. Between the trimmed V and J ends, which lost 0 bases and 5 bases, there was a span of 6 bases. CDR3 length: 13 residues. Germline-derived CDR1 and CDR2 are SGHRS and YFSETQ.

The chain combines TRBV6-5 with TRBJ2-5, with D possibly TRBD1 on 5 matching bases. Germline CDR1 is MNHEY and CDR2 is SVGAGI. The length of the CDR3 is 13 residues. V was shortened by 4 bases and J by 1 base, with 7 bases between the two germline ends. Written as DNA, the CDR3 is TGTGCCAGCAGTTGGGGCACCCAAGAGACCCAGTACTTC. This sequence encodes CASSWGTQETQYF.

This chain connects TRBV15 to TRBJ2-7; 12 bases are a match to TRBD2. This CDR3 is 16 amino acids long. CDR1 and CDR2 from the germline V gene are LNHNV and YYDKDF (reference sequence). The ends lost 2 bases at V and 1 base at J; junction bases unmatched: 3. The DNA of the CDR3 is TGTGCCACCAGCAGAAAAACTAGCGGGAGGTCCTACGAGCAGTACTTC. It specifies CATSRKTSGRSYEQYF.

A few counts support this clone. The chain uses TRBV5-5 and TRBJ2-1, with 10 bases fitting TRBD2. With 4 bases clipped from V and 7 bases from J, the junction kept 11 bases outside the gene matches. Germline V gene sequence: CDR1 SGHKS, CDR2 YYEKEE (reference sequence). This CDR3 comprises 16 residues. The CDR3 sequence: CASSDRLSGRANEQFF. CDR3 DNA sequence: TGTGCCAGCAGCGACCGACTCAGCGGGAGGGCGAATGAGCAGTTCTTC.

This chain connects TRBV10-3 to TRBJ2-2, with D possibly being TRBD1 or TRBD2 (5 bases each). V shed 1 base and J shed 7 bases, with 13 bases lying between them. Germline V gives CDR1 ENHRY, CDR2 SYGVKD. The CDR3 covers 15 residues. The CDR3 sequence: CAISELDSGIGELFF. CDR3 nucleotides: TGTGCCATCAGTGAGTTGGACTCAGGGATCGGGGAGCTGTTTTTT.

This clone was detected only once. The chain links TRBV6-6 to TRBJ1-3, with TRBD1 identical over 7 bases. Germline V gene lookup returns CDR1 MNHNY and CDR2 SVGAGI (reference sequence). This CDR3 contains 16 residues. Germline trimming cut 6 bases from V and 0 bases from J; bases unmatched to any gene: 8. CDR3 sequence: CASRYEGASSGNTIYF. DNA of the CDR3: TGTGCCAGCAGATATGAGGGGGCGAGCTCTGGAAACACCATATATTTT.

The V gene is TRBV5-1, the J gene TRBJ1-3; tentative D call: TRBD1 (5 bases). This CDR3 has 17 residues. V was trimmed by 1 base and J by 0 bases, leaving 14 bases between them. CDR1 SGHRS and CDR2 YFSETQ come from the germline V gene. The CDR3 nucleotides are TGCGCCAGCAGCTTGTCCGGGACCCCGAGCTCTGGAAACACCATATATTTT. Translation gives CASSLSGTPSSGNTIYF.

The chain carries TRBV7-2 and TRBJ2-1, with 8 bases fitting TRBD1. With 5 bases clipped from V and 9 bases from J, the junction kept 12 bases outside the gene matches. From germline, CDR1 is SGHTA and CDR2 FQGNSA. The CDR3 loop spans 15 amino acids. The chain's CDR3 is CASSPTSGGAAEQFF. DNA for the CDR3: TGTGCCAGCAGCCCTACGTCAGGGGGCGCGGCTGAGCAGTTCTTC.

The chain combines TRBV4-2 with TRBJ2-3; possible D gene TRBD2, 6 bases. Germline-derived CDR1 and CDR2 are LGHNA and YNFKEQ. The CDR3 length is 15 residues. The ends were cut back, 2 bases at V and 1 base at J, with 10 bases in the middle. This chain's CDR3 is CASSQTGDGTDTQYF. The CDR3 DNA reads TGTGCCAGCAGCCAAACGGGAGATGGCACAGATACGCAGTATTTT.

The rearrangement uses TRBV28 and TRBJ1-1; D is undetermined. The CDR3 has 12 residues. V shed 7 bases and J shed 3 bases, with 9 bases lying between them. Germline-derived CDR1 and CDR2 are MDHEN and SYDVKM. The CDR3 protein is CASNKVYTEAFF. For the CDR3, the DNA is TGTGCCAGCAATAAGGTCTACACTGAAGCTTTCTTT.

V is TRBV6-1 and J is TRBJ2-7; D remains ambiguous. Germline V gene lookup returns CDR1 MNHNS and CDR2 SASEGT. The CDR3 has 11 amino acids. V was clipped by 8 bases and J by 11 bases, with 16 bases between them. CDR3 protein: CASRAQSAEYF. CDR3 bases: TGTGCCAGCCGGGCCCAATCGGCCGAGTACTTC.

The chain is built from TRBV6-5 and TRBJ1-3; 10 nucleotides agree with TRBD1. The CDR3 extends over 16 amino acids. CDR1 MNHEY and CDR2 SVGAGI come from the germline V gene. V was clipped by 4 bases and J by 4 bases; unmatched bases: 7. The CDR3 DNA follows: TGTGCCAGCAGTTCTCCTCGACAGGGGGCAGGAAACACCATATATTTT. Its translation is CASSSPRQGAGNTIYF.

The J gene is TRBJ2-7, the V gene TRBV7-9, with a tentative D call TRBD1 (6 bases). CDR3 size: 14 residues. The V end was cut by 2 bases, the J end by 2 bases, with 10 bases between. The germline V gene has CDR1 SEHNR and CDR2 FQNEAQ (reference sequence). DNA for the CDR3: TGTGCCAGCAGCTTAACAGGGCCACCCTACGAGCAGTACTTC. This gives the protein CASSLTGPPYEQYF. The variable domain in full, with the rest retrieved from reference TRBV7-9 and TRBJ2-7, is DTGVSQNPRHKITKRGQNVTFRCDPISEHNRLYWYRQTLGQGPEFLTYFQNEAQLEKSRLLSDRFSAERPKGSFSTLEIQRTEQGDSAMYLCASSLTGPPYEQYFGPGTRLTVT.

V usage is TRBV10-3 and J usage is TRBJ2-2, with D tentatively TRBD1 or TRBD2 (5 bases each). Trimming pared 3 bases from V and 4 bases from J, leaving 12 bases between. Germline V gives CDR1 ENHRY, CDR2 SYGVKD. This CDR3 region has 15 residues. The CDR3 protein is CAISESGAVTGELFF. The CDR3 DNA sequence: TGTGCCATCAGTGAATCCGGGGCTGTCACCGGGGAGCTGTTTTTT.

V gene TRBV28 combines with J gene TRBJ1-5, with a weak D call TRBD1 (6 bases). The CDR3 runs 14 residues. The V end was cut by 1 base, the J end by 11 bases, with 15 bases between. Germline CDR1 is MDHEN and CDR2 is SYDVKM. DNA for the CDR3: TGTGCCAGCAGTTTATATCAGGGGCCGGGAGCCCAGCATTTT. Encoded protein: CASSLYQGPGAQHF.

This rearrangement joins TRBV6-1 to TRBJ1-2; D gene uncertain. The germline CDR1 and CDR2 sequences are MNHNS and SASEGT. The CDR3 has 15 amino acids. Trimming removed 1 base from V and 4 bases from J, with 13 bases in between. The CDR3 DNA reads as TGTGCCAGCAGTGAAGAAAGCCTAAGCAGCTATGGCTACACCTTC. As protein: CASSEESLSSYGYTF.

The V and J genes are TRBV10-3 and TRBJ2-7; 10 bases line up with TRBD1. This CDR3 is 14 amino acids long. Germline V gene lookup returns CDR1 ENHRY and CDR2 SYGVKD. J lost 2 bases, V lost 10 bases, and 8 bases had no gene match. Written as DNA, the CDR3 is TGTGCCAGCACCAGGGGACAGGGGCCCTACGAGCAGTACTTC. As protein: CASTRGQGPYEQYF.

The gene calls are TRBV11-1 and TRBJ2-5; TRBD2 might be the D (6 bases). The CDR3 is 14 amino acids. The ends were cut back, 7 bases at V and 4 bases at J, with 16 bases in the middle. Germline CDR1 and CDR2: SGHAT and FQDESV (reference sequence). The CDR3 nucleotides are TGTGCCAGCATGGGACTCCCGGGTGGAGAGACCCAGTACTTC. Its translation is CASMGLPGGETQYF. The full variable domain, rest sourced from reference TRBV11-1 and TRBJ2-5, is EAEVAQSPRYKITEKSQAVAFWCDPISGHATLYWYRQILGQGPELLVQFQDESVVDDSQLPKDRFSAERLKGVDSTLKIQPAELGDSAMYLCASMGLPGGETQYFGPGTRLLVL.